The clone carrying this T cell receptor (beta chain) was detected only once. The antigen is undetermined. One end of the junction does not line up with germline, which may come from a read error. A modified ARM-PCR protocol with three rounds of nested PCR amplified TCRbeta. From the multiplex PCR reads, TCRdb called clonotypes with MiXCR, one entry per CDR3 protein. This sample has 200,000 to 250,000 distinct CDR3 sequences, with 70% to 75% found just once. This CDR3 spans 15 amino acids. Germline V CDR1 and CDR2: SGHAT, FQDESV (reference sequence). This record belongs to a study of tumor and adjacent non-tumor tissue in lung cancer. Study at large: There were roughly 11 adenocarcinoma, a couple of squamous cell carcinoma and 1 small cell lung cancer cases. General study findings and limits: Normal lung showed higher cumulative top 100 clone frequency than tumor.

This sample's RNA came from whole unsorted tissue. This chain connects TRBV11-1 to TRBJ2-5; D is undetermined. This TCR derives from a man in his sixties with non-small cell lung cancer. The specimen sequenced was lung tumor tissue. The CDR3 loop is CTSSLSWSDQEIQYF. CDR3 DNA sequence: TGTACCAGCAGCTTAAGCTGGTCCGACCAAGAGATCCAGTACTTC.